This paragraph covers one TCR beta chain sequence. There is no known antigen for this receptor. No clone much larger than this one lies a single base away; base qualities are absent. V gives up 4 bases and J gives up 3 bases, and the segment between their germline ends measures 7 bases. From the germline V gene (reference sequence), CDR1 is LGHDT and CDR2 is YNNKEL. Inclusive of the bounding cysteine and valine, the CDR3 is 12 residues long. The only DNA kept is the CDR3, 36 bases in frame from the first base. The data belong to a study of blood T cell repertoires in COVID-19 (dated by TCRdb to about 2020). In the study overall: The collaborator samples originated in the United States, Italy and Spain and spanned the acute and convalescent phases of COVID-19. The prospective study material was composed of cDNA or gDNA derived from T cells, B-cell-depleted T cells, or PBMCs. The dataset comprised deeply sampled blood TCRbeta repertoires from subjects exposed to, actively infected with, or recovered from COVID-19. A freely available public database, intended as a resource for researchers studying the immune response to SARS-CoV-2, is where the repertoires were released. Samples were obtained from the ongoing ImmuneRACE study (first 160 participants) and from 1,000 to 1,500 subjects provided by 6 global collaborators. A de-identified subject ID, COVID-19 status, age in years and sex were almost always included in the sample metadata. HLA class I and class II types, where available, came from metadata supplied by the sample provider rather than from assay-based typing.

TCRbeta CDR3 regions were amplified from genomic DNA by means of the immunoSEQ Assay, a bias-controlled multiplex PCR. The source study handled its data this way. Within the assay, amplification of reference gene primers was used to estimate how many nucleated cells each sample contained. To quantify the absolute abundance of each unique TCRbeta CDR3 rearrangement, sequence reads were collapsed and filtered. For each sample, productive Simpson clonality was calculated as the square root of Simpson's diversity index across productive rearrangements. Here the immuneACCESS table is served through TCRdb, limited to in-frame sequences with V and J called. Missing clones are a known gap in these copies; in checked studies unresolved V genes cover under half, and the rest lacks a known reason. D and trimming come from the DNA, and the V and J calls and clone size come from that table. For this sample the table gives around 330,000 clones, of which about 91% were detected only once. 1.5% to 2% of the sample is in the top ten clones.

In Seattle, one collaborating source enrolled patients while the infection was active and tracked those patients longitudinally over the course of disease. Whole blood was collected in K2EDTA tubes by collaborating institutions according to the institutions' own protocols. For TCRbeta analysis, collaborators shipped samples as frozen whole blood, isolated PBMCs, or DNA extracted from either of those sample types. The paper as a whole reports these results and caveats: The amount of clinical and demographic metadata varied by source and participant and was provided uncurated.

The TCR comes from a woman aged 25 to 39 with COVID-19, enrolled during active disease. This sequence uses TRBV3-1 (or the pseudogene TRBV3-2) and TRBJ2-7; TRBD1 could be the D gene, as 5 bases match. The sample was peripheral blood. The CDR3 protein: CASSLTDYEQYV. The nucleotide sequence is TGTGCCAGCAGCCTGACAGACTACGAGCAGTACGTC.